A selection of T cell receptor beta chains follows, all from one sample in a study of T-cell reconstitution after alpha-beta-depleted transplantation in children. Each CDR3 protein gets one entry after TCRdb re-called the PCR reads with MiXCR. The table records about 980,000 distinct CDR3 sequences, about 31% of them present only once. Here the sequenced sample was PBMCs, mostly from graft donor cells, taken 360 days after TCRalphabeta/CD19-depleted stem cell transplant. These receptors all come from a boy younger than two who had a stem cell transplant for SCID, so the T cells may come from the graft donor. CDR3s include the opening cysteine and the closing phenylalanine or tryptophan. Size tells how often a clone was seen (once, few, many) or the class of an expanded clone, and some rows leave it out.

clone size	J gene	V gene	CDR3 protein
-	TRBJ2-7	TRBV5-1	CASSFKGREFEQYF
-	TRBJ1-1	TRBV5-1	CASRFHKNTEAFF
many	TRBJ2-1	TRBV12-3/TRBV12-4	CASSLGGGAAEQFF
few	TRBJ1-5	TRBV20-1	CSASRVFNQPQHF
-	TRBJ2-3	TRBV7-9	CASGDRAYSTDTQYF
few	TRBJ1-4	TRBV5-1	CASSSDSNEKLFF
-	TRBJ2-3	TRBV29-1	CSVGAVTDTQYF
-	TRBJ2-3	TRBV7-6	CASSFTHRTDTQYF
few	TRBJ2-1	TRBV7-9	CASSRDTTSYNEQFF
-	TRBJ2-2	TRBV12-3/TRBV12-4	CASSPRGEVVTGELFF
-	TRBJ2-7	TRBV20-1	CSATEGRVPYEQYF
-	TRBJ2-3	TRBV27	CATKTGTFADTQYF
-	TRBJ1-2	TRBV6-5	CASSSRQTNYGYTF
-	TRBJ1-5	TRBV6-1	CASGTGGGGNQPQHF
many	TRBJ2-7	TRBV5-1	CASSLEAPYEQYF
-	TRBJ2-7	TRBV6-2/TRBV6-3	CASSFSAAGYEQYF
few	TRBJ1-1	TRBV12-3/TRBV12-4	CASSPGTRNTEAFF
-	TRBJ2-5	TRBV5-1	CASSLGHYQETQYF
-	TRBJ1-1	TRBV20-1	CSAETGSVEAFF
-	TRBJ1-2	TRBV5-5	CASSLAAEVLEGGYGYTF
-	TRBJ2-3	TRBV20-1	CSAPRTASTDTQYF
few	TRBJ1-1	TRBV5-1	CASTVGGFGDTEAFF
few	TRBJ2-1	TRBV10-1	CASGIGGRLLNEQFF
-	TRBJ1-4	TRBV20-1	CSARGNEKLFF
-	TRBJ2-7	TRBV6-2/TRBV6-3	CASRQGLDSYEQYF
-	TRBJ2-1	TRBV7-2	CASSLGLALGSYNEQFF
few	TRBJ2-1	TRBV20-1	CSASGGLGNEQFF
-	TRBJ2-1	TRBV5-1	CASSLGDTLNNEQFF
-	TRBJ2-3	TRBV5-1	CASSFTGLTSDTQYF
-	TRBJ2-7	TRBV20-1	CSAQTDLTYEQYF
many	TRBJ1-3	TRBV9	CASSVTGIEGNTIYF
once	TRBJ2-7	TRBV20-1	CSALSGGAEDEQYF
-	TRBJ2-2	TRBV6-1	CASRSSDRFRTGELFF
-	TRBJ1-5	TRBV27	CASSHAIDNQPQHF
once	TRBJ2-7	TRBV4-2	CASSPTGGSTSYEQYF
-	TRBJ2-2	TRBV10-3	CAISMGTGELFF
-	TRBJ1-2	TRBV7-9	CASSLITF
-	TRBJ1-4	TRBV6-5	CASSYVGKEKLFF
-	TRBJ2-2	TRBV6-5	CASSSRTRIGGELFF
few	TRBJ2-2	TRBV4-2	CASTPTGKNTGELFF
few	TRBJ2-3	TRBV29-1	CSVGDSRTDTQYF
few	TRBJ2-7	TRBV20-1	CSASSSPLSYEQYF
-	TRBJ2-1	TRBV19	CASSRGPGGDEQFF
-	TRBJ2-7	TRBV6-1	CASSLTWGQGGYEQYF
-	TRBJ2-7	TRBV27	CASSQGQAYEQYF
-	TRBJ1-3	TRBV30	CAWSVRGGNTIYF
-	TRBJ2-3	TRBV5-1	CASSLGGAGAWDTQYF
few	TRBJ2-5	TRBV24-1	CATSDSLRGYQETQYF
-	TRBJ1-1	TRBV5-6	CASSFFPGNTEAFF
-	TRBJ2-7	TRBV10-2	CAAARTDRGMIEQYF
few	TRBJ2-4	TRBV20-1	CSASSLAKNIQYF
-	TRBJ1-1	TRBV12-3/TRBV12-4	CASTEMGGSWTEAFF